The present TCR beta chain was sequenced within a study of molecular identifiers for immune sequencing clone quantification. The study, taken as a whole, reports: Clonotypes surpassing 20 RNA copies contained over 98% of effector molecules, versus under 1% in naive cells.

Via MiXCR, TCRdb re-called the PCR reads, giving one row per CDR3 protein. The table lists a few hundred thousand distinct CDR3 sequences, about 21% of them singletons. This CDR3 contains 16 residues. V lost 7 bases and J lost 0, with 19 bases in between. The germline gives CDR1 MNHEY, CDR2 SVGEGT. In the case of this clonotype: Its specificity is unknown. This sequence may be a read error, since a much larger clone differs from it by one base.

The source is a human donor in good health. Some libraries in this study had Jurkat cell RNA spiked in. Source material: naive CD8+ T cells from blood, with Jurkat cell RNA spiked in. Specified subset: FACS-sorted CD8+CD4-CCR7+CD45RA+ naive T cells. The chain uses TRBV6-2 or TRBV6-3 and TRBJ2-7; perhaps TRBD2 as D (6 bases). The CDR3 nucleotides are TGTGCCAGCACCGGGTTACGCTTGGAGGGCTCCTACGAGCAGTACTTC. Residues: CASTGLRLEGSYEQYF.